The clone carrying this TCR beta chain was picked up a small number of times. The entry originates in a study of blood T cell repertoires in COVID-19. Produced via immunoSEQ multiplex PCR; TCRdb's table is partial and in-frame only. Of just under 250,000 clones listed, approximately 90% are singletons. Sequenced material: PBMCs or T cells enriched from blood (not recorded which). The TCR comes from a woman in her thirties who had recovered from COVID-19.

Here the CDR3 reads CASSPEQGAYEQYF. The CDR3 DNA reads as TGTGCCAGCAGTCCGGAACAGGGGGCCTACGAGCAGTACTTC. The gene calls are TRBV6-5 and TRBJ2-7, with TRBD1 matching 8 bases. The germline V gene has CDR1 MNHEY and CDR2 SVGAGI. CDR3 length: 14 amino acids. Trimming removed 5 bases from V and 2 bases from J; junction bases left unmatched: 5.